A single T cell receptor (beta chain) is shown here with its context. The antigen remains unidentified. This record belongs to a study of T cells expressing NK-cell markers. Notes on the study in general: In a few donors, dominant clonotypes made up about 28.3-60.1% of CD3+CD56-NKG2C+ cells.

TCRdb reprocessed the 5' RACE reads and stores each CDR3 protein as one record, lacking DNA. The clone table shows about 170,000 distinct CDR3 sequences, with the ten largest holding 20% to 25%. The CDR3 covers 14 residues. In germline, CDR1 is SGHVS, CDR2 FQNEAQ. Sequenced sample: blood T cells: a sorted CD56 or NKG2C T cell subset, CD4+ or CD8+ T cells, or bulk PBMC T cells (not recorded which). This TCR was recovered from a man aged 18 to 69 in good health. The chain has TRBV7-8 and TRBJ1-5; TCRdb indicates TRBD1, and absent DNA this call remains unverified. CDR3 region: CASSPWASNQPQHF.